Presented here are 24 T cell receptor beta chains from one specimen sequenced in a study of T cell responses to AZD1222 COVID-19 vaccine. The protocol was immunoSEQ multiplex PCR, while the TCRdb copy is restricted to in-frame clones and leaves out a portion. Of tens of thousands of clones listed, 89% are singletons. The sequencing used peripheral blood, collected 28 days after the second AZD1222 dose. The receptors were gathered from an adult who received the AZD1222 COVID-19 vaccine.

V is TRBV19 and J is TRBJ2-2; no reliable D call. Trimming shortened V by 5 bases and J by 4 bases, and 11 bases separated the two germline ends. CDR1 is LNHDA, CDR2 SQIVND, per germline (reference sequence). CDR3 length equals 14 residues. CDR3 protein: CASSSTRFTGELFF. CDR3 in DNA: TGTGCCAGTAGTTCCACCCGGTTCACCGGGGAGCTGTTTTTT.

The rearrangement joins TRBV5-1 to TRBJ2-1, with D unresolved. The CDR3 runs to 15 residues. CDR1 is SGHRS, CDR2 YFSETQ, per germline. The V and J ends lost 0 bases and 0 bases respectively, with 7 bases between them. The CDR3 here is CASSLDESSYNEQFF. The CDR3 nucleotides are TGCGCCAGCAGCTTGGACGAAAGCTCCTACAATGAGCAGTTCTTC. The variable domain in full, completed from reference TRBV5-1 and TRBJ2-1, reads KAGVTQTPRYLIKTRGQQVTLSCSPISGHRSVSWYQQTPGQGLQFLFEYFSETQRNKGNFPGRFSGRQFSNSRSEMNVSTLELGDSALYLCASSLDESSYNEQFFGPGTRLTVL.

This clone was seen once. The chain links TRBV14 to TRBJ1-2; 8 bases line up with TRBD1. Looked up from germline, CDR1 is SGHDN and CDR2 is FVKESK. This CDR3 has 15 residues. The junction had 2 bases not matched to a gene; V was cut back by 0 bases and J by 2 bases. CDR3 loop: CASSQEGQGNYGYTF. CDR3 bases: TGTGCCAGCAGCCAAGAAGGACAGGGAAACTATGGCTACACCTTC.

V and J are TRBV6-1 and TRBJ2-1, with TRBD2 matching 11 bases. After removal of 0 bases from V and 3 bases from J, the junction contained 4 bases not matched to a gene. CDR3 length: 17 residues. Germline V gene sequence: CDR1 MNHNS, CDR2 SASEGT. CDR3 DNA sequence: TGTGCCAGCAGTGAAGCGCCCCTAGCGGGAGGCTACAATGAGCAGTTCTTC. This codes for CASSEAPLAGGYNEQFF.

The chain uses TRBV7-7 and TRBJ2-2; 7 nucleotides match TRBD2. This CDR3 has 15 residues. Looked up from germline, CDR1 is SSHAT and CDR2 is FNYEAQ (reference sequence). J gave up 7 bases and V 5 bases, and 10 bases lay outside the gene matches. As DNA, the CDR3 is TGTGCCAGCAGCCCCTACCCGGGGGGAAGCGGGGAGCTGTTTTTT. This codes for CASSPYPGGSGELFF.

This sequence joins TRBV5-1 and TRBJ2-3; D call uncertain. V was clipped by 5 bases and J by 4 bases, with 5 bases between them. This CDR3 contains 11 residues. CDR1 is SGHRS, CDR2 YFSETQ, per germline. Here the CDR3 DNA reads TGCGCCAGCAGGCAGTCAGATACGCAGTATTTT. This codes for CASRQSDTQYF.

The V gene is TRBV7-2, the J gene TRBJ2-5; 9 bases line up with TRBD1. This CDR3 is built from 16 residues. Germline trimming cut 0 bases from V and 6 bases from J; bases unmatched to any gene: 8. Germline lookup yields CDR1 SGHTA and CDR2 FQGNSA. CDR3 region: CASSLAGAGTGKTQYF. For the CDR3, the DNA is TGTGCCAGCAGCTTAGCGGGGGCAGGGACAGGGAAGACCCAGTACTTC.

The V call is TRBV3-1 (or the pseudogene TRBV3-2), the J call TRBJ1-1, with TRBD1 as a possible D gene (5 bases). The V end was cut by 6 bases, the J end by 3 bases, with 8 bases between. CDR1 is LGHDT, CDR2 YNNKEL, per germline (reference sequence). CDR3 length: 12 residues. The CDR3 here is CASRRGDTEAFF. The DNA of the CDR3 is TGTGCCAGCAGAAGGGGCGACACTGAAGCTTTCTTT.

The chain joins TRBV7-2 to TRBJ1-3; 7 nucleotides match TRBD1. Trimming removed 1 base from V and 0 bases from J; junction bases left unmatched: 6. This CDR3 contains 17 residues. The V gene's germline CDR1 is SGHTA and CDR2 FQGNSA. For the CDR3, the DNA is TGTGCCAGCAGCTTAGTACGACAGGGAAACTCTGGAAACACCATATATTTT. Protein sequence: CASSLVRQGNSGNTIYF.

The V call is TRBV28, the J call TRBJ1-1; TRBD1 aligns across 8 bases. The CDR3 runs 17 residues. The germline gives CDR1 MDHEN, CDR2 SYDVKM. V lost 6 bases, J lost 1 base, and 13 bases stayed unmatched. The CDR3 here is CASSTWGQGASNTEAFF. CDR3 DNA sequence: TGTGCCAGCAGCACGTGGGGGCAGGGGGCCTCGAACACTGAAGCTTTCTTT.

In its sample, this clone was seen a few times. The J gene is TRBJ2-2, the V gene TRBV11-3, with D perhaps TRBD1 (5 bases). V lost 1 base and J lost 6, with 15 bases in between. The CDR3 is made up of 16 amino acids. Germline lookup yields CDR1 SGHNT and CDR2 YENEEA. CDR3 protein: CASSLAPGPLPGELFF. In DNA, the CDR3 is TGTGCCAGCAGCTTAGCCCCAGGGCCCCTCCCCGGGGAGCTGTTTTTT.

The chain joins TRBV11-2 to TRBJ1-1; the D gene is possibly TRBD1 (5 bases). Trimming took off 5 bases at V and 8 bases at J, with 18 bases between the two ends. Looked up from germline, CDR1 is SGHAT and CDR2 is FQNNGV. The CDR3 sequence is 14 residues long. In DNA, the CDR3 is TGTGCCAGCAGCCAACTACAGGAAATGGGAGAAGCTTTCTTT. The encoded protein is CASSQLQEMGEAFF.

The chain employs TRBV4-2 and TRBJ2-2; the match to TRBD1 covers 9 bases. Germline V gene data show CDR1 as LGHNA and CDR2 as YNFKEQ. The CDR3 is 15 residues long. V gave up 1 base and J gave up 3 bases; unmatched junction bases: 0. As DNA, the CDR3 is TGTGCCAGCAGCCAAGGACAGGGGGACACCGGGGAGCTGTTTTTT. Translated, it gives CASSQGQGDTGELFF.

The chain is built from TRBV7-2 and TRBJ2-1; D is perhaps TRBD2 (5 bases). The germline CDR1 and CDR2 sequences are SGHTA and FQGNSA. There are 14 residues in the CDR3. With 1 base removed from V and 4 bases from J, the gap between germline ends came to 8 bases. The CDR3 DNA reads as TGTGCCAGCAGCTTAGTAGGAGGATACAATGAGCAGTTCTTC. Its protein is CASSLVGGYNEQFF.

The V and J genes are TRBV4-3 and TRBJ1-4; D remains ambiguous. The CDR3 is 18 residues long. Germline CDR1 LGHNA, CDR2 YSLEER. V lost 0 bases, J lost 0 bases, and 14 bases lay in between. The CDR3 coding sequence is TGCGCCAGCAGCCAAGATCATACTACAGAAACAACTAATGAAAAACTGTTTTTT. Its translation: CASSQDHTTETTNEKLFF.

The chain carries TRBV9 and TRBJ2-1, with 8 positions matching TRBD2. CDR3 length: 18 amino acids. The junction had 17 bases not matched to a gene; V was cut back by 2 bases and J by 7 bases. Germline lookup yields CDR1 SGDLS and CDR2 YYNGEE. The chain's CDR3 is CASSVSARGGPSRNEQFF. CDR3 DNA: TGTGCCAGCAGCGTTTCTGCTCGGGGGGGCCCCTCCCGGAATGAGCAGTTCTTC.

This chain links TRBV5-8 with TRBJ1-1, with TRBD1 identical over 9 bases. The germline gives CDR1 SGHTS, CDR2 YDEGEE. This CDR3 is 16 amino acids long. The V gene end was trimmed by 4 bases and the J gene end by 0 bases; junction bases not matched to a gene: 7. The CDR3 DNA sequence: TGTGCCAGCAGCATTGGACAGGGGAATATGAACACTGAAGCTTTCTTT. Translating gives CASSIGQGNMNTEAFF.

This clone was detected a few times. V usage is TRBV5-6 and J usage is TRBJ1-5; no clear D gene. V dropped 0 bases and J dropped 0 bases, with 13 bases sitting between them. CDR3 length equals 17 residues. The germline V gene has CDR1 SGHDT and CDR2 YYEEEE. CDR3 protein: CASSLGSSRYSNQPQHF. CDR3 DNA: TGTGCCAGCAGCTTGGGGTCTTCGAGATATAGCAATCAGCCCCAGCATTTT.

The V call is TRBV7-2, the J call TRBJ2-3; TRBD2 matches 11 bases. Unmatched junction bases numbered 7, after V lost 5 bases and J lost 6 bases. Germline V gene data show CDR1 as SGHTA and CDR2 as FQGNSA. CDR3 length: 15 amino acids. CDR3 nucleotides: TGTGCCAGCAGCCAGCCGACTAGCGGGGCGGATACGCAGTATTTT. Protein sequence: CASSQPTSGADTQYF.

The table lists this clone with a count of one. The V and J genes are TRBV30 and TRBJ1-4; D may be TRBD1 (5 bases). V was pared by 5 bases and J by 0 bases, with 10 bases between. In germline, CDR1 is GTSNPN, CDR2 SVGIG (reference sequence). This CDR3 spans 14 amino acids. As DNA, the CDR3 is TGTGCCTGGGGGATGGGGGCAACTAATGAAAAACTGTTTTTT. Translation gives CAWGMGATNEKLFF.

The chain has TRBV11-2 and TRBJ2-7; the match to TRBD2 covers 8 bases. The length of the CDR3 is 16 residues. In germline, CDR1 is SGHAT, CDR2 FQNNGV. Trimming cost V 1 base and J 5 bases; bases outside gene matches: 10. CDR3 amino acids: CASSLAGLAGINEQYF. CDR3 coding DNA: TGTGCCAGCAGCTTAGCAGGGTTAGCGGGGATAAACGAGCAGTACTTC.

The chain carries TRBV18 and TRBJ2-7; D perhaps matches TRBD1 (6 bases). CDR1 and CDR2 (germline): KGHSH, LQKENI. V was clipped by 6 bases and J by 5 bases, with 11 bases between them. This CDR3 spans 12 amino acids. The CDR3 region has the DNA TGTGCCAGCTCCCAGGGGCGTGACGAGCAGTACTTC. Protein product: CASSQGRDEQYF.

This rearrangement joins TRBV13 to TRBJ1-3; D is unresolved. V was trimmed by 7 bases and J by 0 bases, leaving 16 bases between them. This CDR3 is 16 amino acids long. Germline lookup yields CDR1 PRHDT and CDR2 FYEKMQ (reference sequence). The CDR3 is CASNISSGSSGNTIYF. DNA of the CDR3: TGTGCCAGCAACATTTCTAGCGGGAGCTCTGGAAACACCATATATTTT.

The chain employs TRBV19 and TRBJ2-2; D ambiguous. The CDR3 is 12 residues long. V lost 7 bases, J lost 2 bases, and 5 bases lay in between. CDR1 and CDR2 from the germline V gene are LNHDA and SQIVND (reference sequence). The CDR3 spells CASNINTGELFF. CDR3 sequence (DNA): TGTGCCAGTAACATAAACACCGGGGAGCTGTTTTTT. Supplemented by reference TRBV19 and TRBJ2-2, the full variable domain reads DGGITQSPKYLFRKEGQNVTLSCEQNLNHDAMYWYRQDPGQGLRLIYYSQIVNDFQKGDIAEGYSVSREKKESFPLTVTSAQKNPTAFYLCASNINTGELFFGEGSRLTVL.